This TCR beta chain was identified in a study of shared clonotypes between healthy human individuals. From germline, CDR1 is MDHEN and CDR2 SYDVKM. V dropped 3 bases and J dropped 3 bases, with 11 bases sitting between them. The CDR3 covers 14 residues. Per the study methods: Filtering differed, since immunoSEQ gave only junction sequences and no quality scores. The protocol was immunoSEQ multiplex PCR, while the TCRdb copy is restricted to in-frame clones and leaves out a portion. That table supplies the V and J calls and clone size; D and trimming were determined from the DNA. Here the sample spans around 1.1 million clones, about 80% being singletons. Subsets obtained from CD4+ cells comprised CD45RA+ naive and CD45RA-negative memory cells.

The clonotype comes from a man aged 18 to 35 in good health. Some clones in this sample may be carry-over from other donors' samples. The chain recombines TRBV28 with TRBJ2-5; tentatively, D is TRBD1 (5 bases). Sequencing was done on a sample of memory CD4+ T cells from PBMCs. This sample's subset: CD45RA-negative fraction. This chain's CDR3 is CASSFETVKETQYF. The CDR3 region has the DNA TGTGCCAGCAGTTTCGAGACAGTCAAAGAGACCCAGTACTTC.